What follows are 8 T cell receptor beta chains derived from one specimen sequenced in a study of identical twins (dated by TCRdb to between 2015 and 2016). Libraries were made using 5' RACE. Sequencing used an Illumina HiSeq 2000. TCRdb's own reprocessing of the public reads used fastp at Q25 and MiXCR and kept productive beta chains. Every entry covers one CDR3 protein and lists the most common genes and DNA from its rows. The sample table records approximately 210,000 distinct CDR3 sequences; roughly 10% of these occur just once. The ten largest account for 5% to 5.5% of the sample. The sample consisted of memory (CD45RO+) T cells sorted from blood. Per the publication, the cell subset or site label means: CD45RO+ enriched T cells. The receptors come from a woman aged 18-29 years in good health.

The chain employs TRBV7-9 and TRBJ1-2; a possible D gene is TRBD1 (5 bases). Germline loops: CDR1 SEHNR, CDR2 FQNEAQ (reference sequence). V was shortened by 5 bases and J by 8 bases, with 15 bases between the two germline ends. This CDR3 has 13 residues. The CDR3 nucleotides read TGTGCCAGCAGCACGGCGCAGGGAGTCGGCTACACCTTC. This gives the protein CASSTAQGVGYTF.

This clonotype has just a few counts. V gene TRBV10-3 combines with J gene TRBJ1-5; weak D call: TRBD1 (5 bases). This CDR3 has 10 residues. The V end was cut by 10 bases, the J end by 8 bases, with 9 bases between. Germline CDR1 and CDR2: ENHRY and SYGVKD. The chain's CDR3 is CATGTEPQHF. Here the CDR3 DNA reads TGTGCCACAGGGACGGAGCCCCAGCATTTT.

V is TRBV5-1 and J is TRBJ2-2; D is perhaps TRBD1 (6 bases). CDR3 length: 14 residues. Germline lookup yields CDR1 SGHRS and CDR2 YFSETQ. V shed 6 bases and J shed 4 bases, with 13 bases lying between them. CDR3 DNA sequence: TGCGCCAGCACCCTCGAGGGGGTCACCGGGGAGCTGTTTTTT. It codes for CASTLEGVTGELFF.

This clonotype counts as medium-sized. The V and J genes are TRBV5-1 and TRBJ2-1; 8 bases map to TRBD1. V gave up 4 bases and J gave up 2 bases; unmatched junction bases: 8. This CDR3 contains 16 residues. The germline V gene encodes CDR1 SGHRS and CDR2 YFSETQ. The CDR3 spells CASSTGTGLPYNEQFF. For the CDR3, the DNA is TGCGCCAGCAGCACCGGGACAGGTTTGCCCTACAATGAGCAGTTCTTC.

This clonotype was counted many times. CDR3 amino acids: CASSTGTEETQYF. The CDR3 DNA reads TGTGCCAGCAGCACAGGGACAGAAGAGACCCAGTACTTC. The chain couples TRBV13 to TRBJ2-5; 7 bases match TRBD1. This CDR3 is built from 13 residues. Trimming took 5 bases from V and 3 from J; bases not matched to a gene: 3. Germline-derived CDR1 and CDR2 are PRHDT and FYEKMQ (reference sequence).

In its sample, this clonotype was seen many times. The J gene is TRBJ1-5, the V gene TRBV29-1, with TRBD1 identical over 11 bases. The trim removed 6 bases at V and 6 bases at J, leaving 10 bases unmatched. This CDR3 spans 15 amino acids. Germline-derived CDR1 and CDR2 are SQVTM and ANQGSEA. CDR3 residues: CSVAVDRGRGQPQHF. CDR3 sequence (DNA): TGCAGCGTCGCCGTGGACAGGGGGCGCGGTCAGCCCCAGCATTTT.

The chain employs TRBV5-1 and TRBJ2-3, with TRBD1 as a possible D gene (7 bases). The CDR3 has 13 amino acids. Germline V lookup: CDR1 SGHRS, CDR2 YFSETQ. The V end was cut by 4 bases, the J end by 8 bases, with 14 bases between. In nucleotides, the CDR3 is TGCGCCAGCAGCGTTGACAGGGAGGCTACGCAGTATTTT. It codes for CASSVDREATQYF.

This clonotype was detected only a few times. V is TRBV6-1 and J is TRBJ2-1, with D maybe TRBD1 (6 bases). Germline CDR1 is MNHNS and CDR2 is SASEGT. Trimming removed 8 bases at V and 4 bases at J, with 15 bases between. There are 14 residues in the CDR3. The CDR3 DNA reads TGTGCCAGCGCAATCAGGGGTCCGTACAATGAGCAGTTCTTC. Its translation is CASAIRGPYNEQFF.